These T cell receptor beta chains were read from a single sample in a study of CXCR3-negative and CXCR3-positive naive CD8 T cells. TCRdb reprocessed the 5' RACE reads and reports one entry per CDR3 protein, with no DNA. This sample's table has tens of thousands of distinct CDR3 sequences. The sequenced material came from naive CXCR3+ CD8+ T cells from blood. The receptor set was obtained from a human donor in good health. Some clones in this sample may be carry-over from other donors' samples. Each CDR3 is given with its conserved first and last residue. Fields, in order: V gene, J gene, CDR3 protein.

>TRBV3-1|TRBJ1-2
CASSQDGQANYGYTF
>TRBV12-3/TRBV12-4|TRBJ2-1
CASSFSSGTHNEQFF
>TRBV15|TRBJ2-3
CATSRGGQGRADTQYF
>TRBV12-3/TRBV12-4|TRBJ2-1
CASSFGGEASYNEQFF
>TRBV27|TRBJ1-5
CASRYTWDSNQPQHF
>TRBV27|TRBJ1-2
CASSGTGIGYGYTF
>TRBV4-3|TRBJ1-1
CASSQDPSQNTEAFF
>TRBV29-1|TRBJ1-2
CSVGGRIIQGLHYGYTF
>TRBV9|TRBJ2-3
CASSVEAASTDTQYF
>TRBV6-5|TRBJ2-7
CATGPPGGQYF
>TRBV7-9|TRBJ2-5
CASSSRGARTQETQYF
>TRBV15|TRBJ1-1
CATRGGGGTEAFF
>TRBV29-1|TRBJ2-5
CSVLFAPPFWETQYF
>TRBV7-9|TRBJ2-7
CASSFPGQLSYEQYF